Included here is one T cell receptor (beta chain) sequence, with context. The sample comes from a study of T cell changes during pregnancy in multiple sclerosis. The data were produced by immunoSEQ multiplex PCR, yet TCRdb's version contains in-frame clones alone and is incomplete. The table records tens of thousands of clones, around 92% of them present only once. This CDR3 comprises 15 residues. Germline loops: CDR1 MDHEN, CDR2 SYDVKM. Losses at the gene ends were 4 bases for V and 3 bases for J; bases not matched to a gene: 7. The receptor comes from a female donor with multiple sclerosis, enrolled in a pregnancy study. The V call is TRBV28, the J call TRBJ2-7; 9 bases are shared with TRBD1. This material consisted of peripheral blood, taken before pregnancy. CDR3 protein: CASSSPGQGIYEQYF. The CDR3 nucleotides are TGTGCCAGCAGTTCACCGGGACAGGGAATCTACGAGCAGTACTTC.